This T cell receptor (beta chain) was sequenced in a study of blood T cell repertoires in COVID-19. The wider study: PBMCs, B-cell-depleted T cells, or T cells provided the cDNA or gDNA that made up the material.

Clinical histories supplied by participants themselves formed the basis of cohort assignment. For recovered donors of Cohort 3, there were two negative PCRs, clearance, or symptom resolution. Original processing notes: Amplification with reference gene primers provided the estimates of nucleated cell counts. TCRdb's copy holds only in-frame clones and misses some; the assay was immunoSEQ multiplex PCR. From that table come the V and J calls and clone size; the DNA was used to work out D and trimming. The sample contains 150,000 to 200,000 clones, 89% of which appear only once. The germline V and J ends were trimmed by 0 bases and 0 bases, with 12 bases remaining between them. Per germline, CDR1 SEHNR and CDR2 FQNEAQ (reference sequence). The CDR3 covers 17 residues. This clone was found once.

The sequenced material came from PBMCs or T cells enriched from blood (not recorded which). This TCR came from a woman younger than 35 who had recovered from COVID-19. The chain recombines TRBV7-9 with TRBJ2-1, with unresolved D. CDR3 region: CASSLALARSSYNEQFF. The CDR3 DNA reads TGTGCCAGCAGCTTAGCGCTGGCGCGGAGCTCCTACAATGAGCAGTTCTTC.